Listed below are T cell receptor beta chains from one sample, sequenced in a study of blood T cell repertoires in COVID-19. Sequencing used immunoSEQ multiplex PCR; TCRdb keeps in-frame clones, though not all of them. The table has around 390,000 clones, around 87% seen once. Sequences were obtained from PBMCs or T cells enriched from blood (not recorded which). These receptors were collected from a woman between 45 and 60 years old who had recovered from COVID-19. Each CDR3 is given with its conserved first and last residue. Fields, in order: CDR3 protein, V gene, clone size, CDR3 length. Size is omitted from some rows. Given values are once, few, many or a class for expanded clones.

CDR3aa: CASSPERGVQETQYF
v_gene: TRBV7-2
abundance: NA
len: 15

CDR3aa: CASSPRPVEPYGYTF
v_gene: TRBV18
abundance: NA
len: 15

CDR3aa: CASSQPGEGQGDSPLHF
v_gene: TRBV4-1
abundance: NA
len: 17

CDR3aa: CSASRQGAGPFF
v_gene: TRBV20-1
abundance: NA
len: 12

CDR3aa: CASSVGQGRYGYTF
v_gene: TRBV9
abundance: NA
len: 14

CDR3aa: CASGLFIGTGVAGELFF
v_gene: TRBV12-5
abundance: NA
len: 17

CDR3aa: CASSLEVDSPLHF
v_gene: TRBV6-5
abundance: NA
len: 13

CDR3aa: CASRSGGTIVSANTGELFF
v_gene: TRBV11-2
abundance: once
len: 19

CDR3aa: CASRRFAGDGYTF
v_gene: TRBV27
abundance: NA
len: 13

CDR3aa: CATSRDGGSSYEQYF
v_gene: TRBV15
abundance: once
len: 15

CDR3aa: CASSYRAAYEQYF
v_gene: TRBV27
abundance: NA
len: 13

CDR3aa: CASSYSGGDGEKLFF
v_gene: TRBV6-5
abundance: NA
len: 15

CDR3aa: CASSSSGWLLPNEKLFF
v_gene: TRBV13
abundance: NA
len: 17

CDR3aa: CASSMSEGSYGYTF
v_gene: TRBV19
abundance: NA
len: 14

CDR3aa: CASSLALNQPQHF
v_gene: TRBV5-1
abundance: NA
len: 13

CDR3aa: CASSLPVRNTEAFF
v_gene: TRBV7-9
abundance: NA
len: 14

CDR3aa: CASSQLDRGYTEAFF
v_gene: TRBV4-1
abundance: NA
len: 15

CDR3aa: CASRGRGVNTEAFF
v_gene: TRBV6-5
abundance: NA
len: 14

CDR3aa: CASSLDIETQYF
v_gene: TRBV7-8
abundance: NA
len: 12

CDR3aa: CASSQTGGFHGYTF
v_gene: TRBV23-1
abundance: NA
len: 14

CDR3aa: CASSVQSAMNTEAFF
v_gene: TRBV9
abundance: NA
len: 15

CDR3aa: CASRPQGASRETQYF
v_gene: TRBV27
abundance: NA
len: 15

CDR3aa: CASSPPEFGEQFF
v_gene: TRBV12-3/TRBV12-4
abundance: NA
len: 13

CDR3aa: CASSDRTGNTEAFF
v_gene: TRBV25-1
abundance: NA
len: 14

CDR3aa: CASTKGDRNNSPLHF
v_gene: TRBV2
abundance: NA
len: 15

CDR3aa: CASSKETGMNTEAFF
v_gene: TRBV19
abundance: once
len: 15

CDR3aa: CASSQGGVRNTIYF
v_gene: TRBV3-1/TRBV3-2
abundance: NA
len: 14

CDR3aa: CASSLDSPNANGYTF
v_gene: TRBV5-1
abundance: NA
len: 15

CDR3aa: CASSLPSLAKNTQYF
v_gene: TRBV7-2
abundance: NA
len: 15

CDR3aa: CASSQEVGLLFF
v_gene: TRBV4-1
abundance: NA
len: 12

CDR3aa: CASSYLLSHTEAFF
v_gene: TRBV6-5
abundance: NA
len: 14

CDR3aa: CSASDRQKQFF
v_gene: TRBV20-1
abundance: NA
len: 11

CDR3aa: CSVQRTPRGGGQETQYF
v_gene: TRBV29-1
abundance: NA
len: 17

CDR3aa: CASSLAGNSYEQYF
v_gene: TRBV13
abundance: NA
len: 14

CDR3aa: CASSPGGDRNIQYF
v_gene: TRBV5-1
abundance: NA
len: 14

CDR3aa: CASSEPGTGERAQYF
v_gene: TRBV5-1
abundance: NA
len: 15

CDR3aa: CASGNSREDAEAFF
v_gene: TRBV27
abundance: NA
len: 14

CDR3aa: CASSAGGSRYEQYF
v_gene: TRBV27
abundance: NA
len: 14

CDR3aa: CASSQEPGGVPPEAFF
v_gene: TRBV4-2
abundance: NA
len: 16

CDR3aa: CASSLTPGQGNKAFF
v_gene: TRBV7-2
abundance: NA
len: 15

CDR3aa: CASSLGPGYQETQYF
v_gene: TRBV11-1
abundance: NA
len: 15

CDR3aa: CASSLGPSSGNTIYF
v_gene: TRBV7-7
abundance: NA
len: 15

CDR3aa: CASSPPGPSGNTIYF
v_gene: TRBV28
abundance: once
len: 15

CDR3aa: CSVSDREGQPQHF
v_gene: TRBV29-1
abundance: once
len: 13

CDR3aa: CASSTGLAGVEEQFF
v_gene: TRBV7-2
abundance: NA
len: 15

CDR3aa: CASSHPQGAGEKLFF
v_gene: TRBV3-1/TRBV3-2
abundance: NA
len: 15

CDR3aa: CASSSDRVGGYTF
v_gene: TRBV11-2
abundance: NA
len: 13

CDR3aa: CASSPGGYEQYF
v_gene: TRBV4-1
abundance: NA
len: 12

CDR3aa: CATSRDQGPYEQYF
v_gene: TRBV15
abundance: NA
len: 14

CDR3aa: CAIKGQGLSSGNTIYF
v_gene: TRBV10-3
abundance: NA
len: 16